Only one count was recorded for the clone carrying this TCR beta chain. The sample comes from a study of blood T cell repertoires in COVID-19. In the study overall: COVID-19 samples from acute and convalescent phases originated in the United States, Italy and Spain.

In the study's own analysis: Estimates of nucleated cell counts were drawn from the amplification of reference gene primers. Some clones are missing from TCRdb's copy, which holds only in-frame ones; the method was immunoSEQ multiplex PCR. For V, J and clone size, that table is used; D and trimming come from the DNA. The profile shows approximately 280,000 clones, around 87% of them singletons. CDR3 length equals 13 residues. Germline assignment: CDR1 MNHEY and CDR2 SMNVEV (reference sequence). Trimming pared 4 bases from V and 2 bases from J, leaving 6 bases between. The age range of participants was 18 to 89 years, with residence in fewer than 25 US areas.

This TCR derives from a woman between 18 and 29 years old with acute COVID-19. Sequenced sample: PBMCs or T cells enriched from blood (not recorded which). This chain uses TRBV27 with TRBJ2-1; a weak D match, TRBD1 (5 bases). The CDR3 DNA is TGTGCCAGCAGTTGGGGCACCTACAATGAGCAGTTCTTC. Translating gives CASSWGTYNEQFF.